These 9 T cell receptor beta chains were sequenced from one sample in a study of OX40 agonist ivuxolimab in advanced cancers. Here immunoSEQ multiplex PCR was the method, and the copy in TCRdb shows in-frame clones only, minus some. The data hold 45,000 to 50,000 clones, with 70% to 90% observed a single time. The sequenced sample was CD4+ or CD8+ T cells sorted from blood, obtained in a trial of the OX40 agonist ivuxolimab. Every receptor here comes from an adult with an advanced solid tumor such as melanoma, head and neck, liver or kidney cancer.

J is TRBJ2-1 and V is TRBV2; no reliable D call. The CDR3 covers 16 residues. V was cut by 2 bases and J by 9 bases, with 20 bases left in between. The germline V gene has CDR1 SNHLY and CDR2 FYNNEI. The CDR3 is CASSERVTGPFIEQFF. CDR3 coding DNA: TGTGCCAGCAGTGAACGGGTCACGGGTCCCTTCATTGAGCAGTTCTTC.

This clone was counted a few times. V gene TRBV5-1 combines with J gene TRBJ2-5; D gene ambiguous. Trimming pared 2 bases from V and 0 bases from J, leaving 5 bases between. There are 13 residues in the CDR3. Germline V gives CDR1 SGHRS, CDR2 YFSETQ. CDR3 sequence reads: CASSLLNQETQYF. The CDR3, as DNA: TGCGCCAGCAGCTTACTTAACCAAGAGACCCAGTACTTC.

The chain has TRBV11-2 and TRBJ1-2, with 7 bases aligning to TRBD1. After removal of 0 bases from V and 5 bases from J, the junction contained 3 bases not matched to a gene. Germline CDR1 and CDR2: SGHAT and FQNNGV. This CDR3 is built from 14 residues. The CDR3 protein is CASSLERGQYGYTF. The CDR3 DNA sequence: TGTGCCAGCAGCTTAGAAAGGGGACAGTATGGCTACACCTTC.

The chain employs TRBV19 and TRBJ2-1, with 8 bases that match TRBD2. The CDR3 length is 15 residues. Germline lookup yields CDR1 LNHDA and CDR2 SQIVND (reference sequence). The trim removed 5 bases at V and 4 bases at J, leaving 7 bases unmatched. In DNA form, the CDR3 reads TGTGCCAGTAGTTCTCCGGGACTAGATTACAATGAGCAGTTCTTC. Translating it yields CASSSPGLDYNEQFF.

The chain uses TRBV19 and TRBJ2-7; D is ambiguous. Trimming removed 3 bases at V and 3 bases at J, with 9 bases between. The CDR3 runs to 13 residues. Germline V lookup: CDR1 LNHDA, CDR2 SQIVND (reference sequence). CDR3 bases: TGTGCCAGTAGTATTGGGCCCCGCTACGAGCAGTACTTC. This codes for CASSIGPRYEQYF. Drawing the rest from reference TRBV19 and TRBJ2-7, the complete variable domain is DGGITQSPKYLFRKEGQNVTLSCEQNLNHDAMYWYRQDPGQGLRLIYYSQIVNDFQKGDIAEGYSVSREKKESFPLTVTSAQKNPTAFYLCASSIGPRYEQYFGPGTRLTVT.

The CDR3 sequence: CASSLGGGTTGELFF. The CDR3 nucleotides read TGTGCCAGCAGCTTAGGCGGGGGAACGACCGGGGAGCTGTTTTTT. The chain links TRBV7-6 to TRBJ2-2; TRBD2 matches at 7 bases. V dropped 1 base and J dropped 5; count of bases not matched to a gene: 4. The CDR3 has 15 amino acids. Looked up from germline, CDR1 is SGHVS and CDR2 is FNYEAQ.

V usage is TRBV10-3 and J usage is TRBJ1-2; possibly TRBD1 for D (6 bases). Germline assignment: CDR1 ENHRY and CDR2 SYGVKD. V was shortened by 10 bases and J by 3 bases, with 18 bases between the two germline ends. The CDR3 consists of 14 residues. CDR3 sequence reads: CATGQGRGDYGYTF. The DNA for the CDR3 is TGTGCCACGGGCCAGGGGCGTGGGGACTATGGCTACACCTTC.

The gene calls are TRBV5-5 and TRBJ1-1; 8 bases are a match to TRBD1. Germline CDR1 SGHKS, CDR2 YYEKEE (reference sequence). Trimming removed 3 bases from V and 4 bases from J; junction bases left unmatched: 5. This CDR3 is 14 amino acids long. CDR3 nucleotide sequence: TGTGCCAGCAGCTGGACAGGGTTGGCCACTGAAGCTTTCTTT. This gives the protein CASSWTGLATEAFF.

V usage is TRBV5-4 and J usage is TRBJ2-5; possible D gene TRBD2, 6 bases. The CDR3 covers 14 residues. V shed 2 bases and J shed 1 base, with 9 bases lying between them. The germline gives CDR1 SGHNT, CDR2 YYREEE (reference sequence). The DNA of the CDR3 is TGTGCCAGCAGCTTCGGCGGGACCCAAGAGACCCAGTACTTC. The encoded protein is CASSFGGTQETQYF.